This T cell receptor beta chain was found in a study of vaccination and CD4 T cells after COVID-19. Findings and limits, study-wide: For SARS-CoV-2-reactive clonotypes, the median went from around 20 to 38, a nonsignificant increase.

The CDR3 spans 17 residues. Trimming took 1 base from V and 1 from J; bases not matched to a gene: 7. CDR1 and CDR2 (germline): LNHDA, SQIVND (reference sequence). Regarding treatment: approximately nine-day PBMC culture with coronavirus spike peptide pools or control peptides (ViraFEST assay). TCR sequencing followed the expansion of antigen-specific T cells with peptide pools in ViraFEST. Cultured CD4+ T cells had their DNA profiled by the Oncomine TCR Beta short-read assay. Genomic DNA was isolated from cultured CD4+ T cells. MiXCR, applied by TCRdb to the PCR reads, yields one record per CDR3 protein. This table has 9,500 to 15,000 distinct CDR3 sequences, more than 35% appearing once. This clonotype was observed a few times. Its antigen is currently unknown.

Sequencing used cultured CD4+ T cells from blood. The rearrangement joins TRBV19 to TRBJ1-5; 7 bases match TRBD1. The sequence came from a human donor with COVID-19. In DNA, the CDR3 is TGTGCCAGTAGTATAGTGCTTGACAGGGTCAGCAATCAGCCCCAGCATTTT. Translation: CASSIVLDRVSNQPQHF.